This record looks at one T cell receptor beta chain sequence and its context. As yet, its antigen is unknown. The CDR3 sequence is 16 residues long. After removal of 8 bases from V and 4 bases from J, the junction contained 12 bases not matched to a gene. Germline values: CDR1 MNHEY, CDR2 SVGAGI. TCRdb redid the calling of the 5' RACE reads with MiXCR, one entry per CDR3 protein. Here the sample spans roughly 560,000 distinct CDR3 sequences, roughly 22% being singletons. The entry originates in a study of T-cell memory formation after mild COVID-19. Study-wide findings and caveats: The finding that pre-infection memory included some responding clones suggested that cross-reactive memory joined.

The chain couples TRBV6-5 to TRBJ2-7; 12 bases agree with TRBD2. This clonotype was obtained from an adult woman who had mild COVID-19 (a few samples of this study predate the infection). Cell type and time point are not known. Material: PBMCs or a T cell subset sorted from them (not recorded which). The CDR3 nucleotides read TGTGCCAGCTCCGGAGCAACCGGGACTAGCGGGTACGAGCAGTACTTC. Protein sequence: CASSGATGTSGYEQYF.